This T cell receptor (beta chain) came from a study of T cells after yellow fever vaccination. Study at large: Fractions of limited cellularity were prepared by means of SMART-Seq v4 Ultra Low Input.

Using its own MiXCR run on the 5' RACE reads, TCRdb lists one record per CDR3 protein. This sample yields 400,000 or so distinct CDR3 sequences, of which over 15% are seen a single time; 15% to 20% belongs to the top ten. Study-level findings and limits: Within FACS-sorted repertoires, abundant clonotypes contaminating from the bulk population could be present. The booster response re-showed most primary clones: approximately 95% CD4, more than 70% CD8.

With respect to this clonotype: What it binds is unknown.

The sequencing used PBMCs, collected before the yellow fever booster vaccination. The source of this sequence is a man aged 18 to 30 who received the YFV17D yellow fever vaccine.

The CDR3, as DNA: TGTGCCAGTAACAGGGTTTCGGGAGATGGCTACACCTTC. Protein: CASNRVSGDGYTF. The chain recombines TRBV28 with TRBJ1-2, with D possibly matching TRBD1 (6 bases). Germline V gene data show CDR1 as MDHEN and CDR2 as SYDVKM. Between the trimmed V and J ends, which lost 9 bases and 6 bases, there was a span of 17 bases. The CDR3 has 13 amino acids.